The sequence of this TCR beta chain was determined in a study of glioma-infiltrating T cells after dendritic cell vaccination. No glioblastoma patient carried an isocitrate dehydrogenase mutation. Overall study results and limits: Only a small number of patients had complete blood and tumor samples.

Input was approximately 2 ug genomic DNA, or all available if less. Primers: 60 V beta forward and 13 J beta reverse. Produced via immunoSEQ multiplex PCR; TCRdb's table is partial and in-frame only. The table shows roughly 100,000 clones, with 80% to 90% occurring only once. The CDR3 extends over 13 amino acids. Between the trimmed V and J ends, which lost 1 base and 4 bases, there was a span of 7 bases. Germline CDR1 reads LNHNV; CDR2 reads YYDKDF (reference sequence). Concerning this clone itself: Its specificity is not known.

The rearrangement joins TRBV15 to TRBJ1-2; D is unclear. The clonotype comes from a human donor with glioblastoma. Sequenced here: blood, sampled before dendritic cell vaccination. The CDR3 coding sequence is TGTGCCACCAGCAGAGGGGCTGGCTATGGCTACACCTTC. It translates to CATSRGAGYGYTF.